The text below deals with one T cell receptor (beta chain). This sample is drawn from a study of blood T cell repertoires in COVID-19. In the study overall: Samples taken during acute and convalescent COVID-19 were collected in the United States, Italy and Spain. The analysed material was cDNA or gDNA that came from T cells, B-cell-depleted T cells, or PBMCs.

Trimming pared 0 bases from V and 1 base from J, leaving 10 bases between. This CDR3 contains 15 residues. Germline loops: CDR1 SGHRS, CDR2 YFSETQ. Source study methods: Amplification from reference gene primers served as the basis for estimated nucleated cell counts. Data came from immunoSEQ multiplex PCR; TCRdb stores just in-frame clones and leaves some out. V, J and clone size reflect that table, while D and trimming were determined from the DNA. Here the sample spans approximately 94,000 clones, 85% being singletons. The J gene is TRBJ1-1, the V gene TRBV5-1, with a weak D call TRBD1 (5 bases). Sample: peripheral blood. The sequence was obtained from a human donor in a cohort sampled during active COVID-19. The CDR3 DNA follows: TGCGCCAGCAGCTTGGATGGGGCCGCGAACACTGAAGCTTTCTTT. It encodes CASSLDGAANTEAFF. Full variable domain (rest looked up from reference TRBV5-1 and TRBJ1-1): KAGVTQTPRYLIKTRGQQVTLSCSPISGHRSVSWYQQTPGQGLQFLFEYFSETQRNKGNFPGRFSGRQFSNSRSEMNVSTLELGDSALYLCASSLDGAANTEAFFGQGTRLTVV.